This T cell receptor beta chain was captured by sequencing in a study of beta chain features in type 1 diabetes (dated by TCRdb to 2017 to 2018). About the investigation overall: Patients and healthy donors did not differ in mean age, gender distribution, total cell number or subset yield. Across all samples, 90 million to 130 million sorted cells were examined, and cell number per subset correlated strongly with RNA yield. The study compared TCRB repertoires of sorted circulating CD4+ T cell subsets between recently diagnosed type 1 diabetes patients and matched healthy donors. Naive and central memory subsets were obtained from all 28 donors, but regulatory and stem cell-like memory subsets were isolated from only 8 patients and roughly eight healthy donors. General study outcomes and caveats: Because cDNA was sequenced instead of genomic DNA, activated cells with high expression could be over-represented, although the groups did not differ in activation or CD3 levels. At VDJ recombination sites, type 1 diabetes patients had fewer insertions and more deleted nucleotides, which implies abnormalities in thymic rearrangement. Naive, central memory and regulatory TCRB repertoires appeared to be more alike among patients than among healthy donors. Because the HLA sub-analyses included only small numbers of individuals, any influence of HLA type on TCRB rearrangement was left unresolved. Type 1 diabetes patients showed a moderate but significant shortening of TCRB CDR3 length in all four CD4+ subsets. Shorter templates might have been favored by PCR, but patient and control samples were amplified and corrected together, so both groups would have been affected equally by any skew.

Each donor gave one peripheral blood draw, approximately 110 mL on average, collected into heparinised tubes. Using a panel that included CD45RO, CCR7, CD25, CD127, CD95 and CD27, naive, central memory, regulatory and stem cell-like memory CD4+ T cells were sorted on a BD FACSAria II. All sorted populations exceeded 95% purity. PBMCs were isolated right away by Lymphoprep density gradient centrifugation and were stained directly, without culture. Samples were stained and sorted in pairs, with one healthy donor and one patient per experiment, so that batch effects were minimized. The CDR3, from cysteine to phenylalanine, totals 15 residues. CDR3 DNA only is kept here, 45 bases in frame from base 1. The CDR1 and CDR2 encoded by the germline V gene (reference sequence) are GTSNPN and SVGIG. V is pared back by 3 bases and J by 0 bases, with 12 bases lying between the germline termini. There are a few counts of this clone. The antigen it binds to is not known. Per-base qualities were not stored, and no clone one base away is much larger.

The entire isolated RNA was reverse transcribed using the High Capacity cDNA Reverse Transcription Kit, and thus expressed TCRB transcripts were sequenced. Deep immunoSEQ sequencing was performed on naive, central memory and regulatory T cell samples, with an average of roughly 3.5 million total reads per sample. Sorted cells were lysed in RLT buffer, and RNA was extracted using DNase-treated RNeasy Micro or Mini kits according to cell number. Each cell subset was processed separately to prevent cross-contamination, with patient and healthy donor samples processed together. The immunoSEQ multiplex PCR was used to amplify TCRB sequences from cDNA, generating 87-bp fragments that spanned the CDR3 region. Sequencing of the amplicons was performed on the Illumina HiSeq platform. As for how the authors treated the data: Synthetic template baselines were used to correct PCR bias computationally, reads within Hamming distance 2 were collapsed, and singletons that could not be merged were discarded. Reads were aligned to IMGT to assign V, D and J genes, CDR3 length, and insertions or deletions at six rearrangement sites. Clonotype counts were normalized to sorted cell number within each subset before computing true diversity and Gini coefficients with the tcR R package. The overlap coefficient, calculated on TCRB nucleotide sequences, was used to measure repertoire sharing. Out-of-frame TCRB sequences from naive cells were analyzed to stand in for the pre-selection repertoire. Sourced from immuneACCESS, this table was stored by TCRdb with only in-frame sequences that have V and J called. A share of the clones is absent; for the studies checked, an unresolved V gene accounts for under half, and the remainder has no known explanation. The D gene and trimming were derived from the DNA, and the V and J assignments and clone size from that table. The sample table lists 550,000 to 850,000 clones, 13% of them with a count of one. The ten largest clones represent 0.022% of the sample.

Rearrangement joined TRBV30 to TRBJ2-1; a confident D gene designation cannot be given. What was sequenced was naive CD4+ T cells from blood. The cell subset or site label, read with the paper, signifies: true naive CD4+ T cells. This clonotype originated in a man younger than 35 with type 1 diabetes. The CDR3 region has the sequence CAWSLDRYSYNEQFF. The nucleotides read TGTGCCTGGAGCCTGGACCGCTACTCCTACAATGAGCAGTTCTTC.